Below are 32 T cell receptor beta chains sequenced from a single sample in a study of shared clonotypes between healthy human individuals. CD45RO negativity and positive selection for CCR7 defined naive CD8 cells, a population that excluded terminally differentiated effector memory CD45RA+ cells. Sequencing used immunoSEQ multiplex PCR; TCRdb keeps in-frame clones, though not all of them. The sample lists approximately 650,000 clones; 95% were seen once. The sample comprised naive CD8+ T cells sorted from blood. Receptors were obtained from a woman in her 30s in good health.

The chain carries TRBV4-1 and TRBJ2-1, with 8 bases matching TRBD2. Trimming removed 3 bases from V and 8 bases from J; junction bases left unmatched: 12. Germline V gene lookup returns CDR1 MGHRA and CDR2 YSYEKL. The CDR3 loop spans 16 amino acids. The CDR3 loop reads CASSHRGQREIYEQFF. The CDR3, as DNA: TGCGCCAGCAGCCACCGAGGCCAGCGGGAGATTTATGAGCAGTTCTTC.

The DNA for the CDR3 is TGTGCCAGCAGTGAAGAAATGACAGGGATCTATGGCTACACCTTC. It encodes CASSEEMTGIYGYTF. The rearrangement joins TRBV2 to TRBJ1-2; 7 bases are a match to TRBD1. Germline V gene sequence: CDR1 SNHLY, CDR2 FYNNEI. The CDR3 runs 15 residues. Germline trimming cut 1 base from V and 4 bases from J; bases unmatched to any gene: 6.

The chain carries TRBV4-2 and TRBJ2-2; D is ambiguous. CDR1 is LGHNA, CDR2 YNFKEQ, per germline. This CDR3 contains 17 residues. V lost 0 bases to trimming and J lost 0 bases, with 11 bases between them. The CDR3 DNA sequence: TGTGCCAGCAGCCAAGATCTGCGGACCACGAACACCGGGGAGCTGTTTTTT. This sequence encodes CASSQDLRTTNTGELFF.

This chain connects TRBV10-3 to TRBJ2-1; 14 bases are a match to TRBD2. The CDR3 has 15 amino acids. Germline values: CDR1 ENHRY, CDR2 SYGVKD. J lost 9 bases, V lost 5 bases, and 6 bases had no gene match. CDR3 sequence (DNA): TGTGCCATCAGTTTGGGACTAGCGGGAGTCAGTGAGCAGTTCTTC. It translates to CAISLGLAGVSEQFF.

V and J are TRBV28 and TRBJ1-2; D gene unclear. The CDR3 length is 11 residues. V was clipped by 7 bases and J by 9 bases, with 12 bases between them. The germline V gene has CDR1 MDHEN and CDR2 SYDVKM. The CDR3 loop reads CASIQSGSYTF. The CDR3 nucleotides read TGTGCCAGCATCCAATCCGGGAGCTACACCTTC.

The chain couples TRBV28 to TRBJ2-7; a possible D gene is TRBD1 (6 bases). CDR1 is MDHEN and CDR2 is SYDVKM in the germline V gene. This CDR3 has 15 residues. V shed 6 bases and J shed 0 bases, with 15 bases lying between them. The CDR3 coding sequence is TGTGCCAGCAGCCCAGGGGAATTATACTCCTACGAGCAGTACTTC. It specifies CASSPGELYSYEQYF.

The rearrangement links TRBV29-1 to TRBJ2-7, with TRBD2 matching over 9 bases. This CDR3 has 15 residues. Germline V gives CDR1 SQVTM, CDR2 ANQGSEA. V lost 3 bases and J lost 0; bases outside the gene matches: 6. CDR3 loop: CSVEKAGGSSYEQYF. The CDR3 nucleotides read TGCAGCGTTGAGAAAGCGGGGGGAAGCTCCTACGAGCAGTACTTC.

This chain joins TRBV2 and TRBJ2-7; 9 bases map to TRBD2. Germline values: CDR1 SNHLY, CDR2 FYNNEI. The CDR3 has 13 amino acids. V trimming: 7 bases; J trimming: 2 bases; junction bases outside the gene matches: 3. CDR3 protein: CASKKREAYEQYF. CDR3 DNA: TGTGCCAGCAAGAAGCGGGAGGCCTACGAGCAGTACTTC.

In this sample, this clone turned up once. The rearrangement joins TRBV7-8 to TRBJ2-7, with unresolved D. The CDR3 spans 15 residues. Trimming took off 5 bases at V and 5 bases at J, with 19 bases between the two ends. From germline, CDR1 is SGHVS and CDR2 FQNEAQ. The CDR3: CASSQPPPVVNEQYF. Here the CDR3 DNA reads TGTGCCAGCAGCCAACCTCCGCCAGTGGTGAACGAGCAGTACTTC.

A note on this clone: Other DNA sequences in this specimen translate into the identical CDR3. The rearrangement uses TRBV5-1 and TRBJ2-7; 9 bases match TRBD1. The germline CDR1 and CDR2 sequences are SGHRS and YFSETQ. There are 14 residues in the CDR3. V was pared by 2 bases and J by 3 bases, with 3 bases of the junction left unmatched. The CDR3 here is CASSLVGQGYEQYF. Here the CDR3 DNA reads TGCGCCAGCAGCTTAGTGGGACAGGGCTACGAGCAGTACTTC.

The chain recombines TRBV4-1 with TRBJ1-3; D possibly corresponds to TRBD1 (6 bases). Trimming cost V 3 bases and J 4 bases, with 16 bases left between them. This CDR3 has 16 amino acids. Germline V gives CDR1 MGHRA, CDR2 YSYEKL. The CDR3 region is CASSQPSGASGNTIYF. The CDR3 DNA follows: TGCGCCAGCAGCCAGCCTTCGGGGGCTTCCGGAAACACCATATATTTT.

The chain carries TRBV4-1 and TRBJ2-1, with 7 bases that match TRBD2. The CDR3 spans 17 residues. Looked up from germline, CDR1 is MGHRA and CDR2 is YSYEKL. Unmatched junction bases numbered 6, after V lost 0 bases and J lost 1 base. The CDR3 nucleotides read TGCGCCAGCAGCCAAGAGAACGGGAGGTCGTCCTACAATGAGCAGTTCTTC. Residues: CASSQENGRSSYNEQFF.

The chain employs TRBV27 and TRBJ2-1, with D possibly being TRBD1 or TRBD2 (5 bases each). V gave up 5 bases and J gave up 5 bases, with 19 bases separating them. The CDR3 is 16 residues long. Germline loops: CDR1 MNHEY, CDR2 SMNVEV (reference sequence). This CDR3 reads CASSPTLGEYHNEQFF. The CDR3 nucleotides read TGTGCCAGCAGTCCCACGTTAGGGGAGTACCACAATGAGCAGTTCTTC.

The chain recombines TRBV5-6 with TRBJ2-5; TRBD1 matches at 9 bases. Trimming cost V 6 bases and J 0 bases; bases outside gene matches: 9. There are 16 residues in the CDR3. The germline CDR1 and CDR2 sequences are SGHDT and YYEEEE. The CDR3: CASTPRQGVYQETQYF. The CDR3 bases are TGTGCCAGCACCCCCCGACAGGGGGTGTACCAAGAGACCCAGTACTTC. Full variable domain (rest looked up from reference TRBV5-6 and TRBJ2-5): DAGVTQSPTHLIKTRGQQVTLRCSPKSGHDTVSWYQQALGQGPQFIFQYYEEEERQRGNFPDRFSGHQFPNYSSELNVNALLLGDSALYLCASTPRQGVYQETQYFGPGTRLLVL.

The CDR3 DNA reads as TGTGCCAGCAGCTTAGTGGGACAGGGTCTGAATGAGCAGTTCTTC. It is translated as CASSLVGQGLNEQFF. The rearrangement joins TRBV7-8 to TRBJ2-1; 9 positions agree with TRBD1. With V trimmed by 1 base and J by 7 bases, 5 bases remained unmatched. This CDR3 region has 15 residues. In germline, CDR1 is SGHVS, CDR2 FQNEAQ.

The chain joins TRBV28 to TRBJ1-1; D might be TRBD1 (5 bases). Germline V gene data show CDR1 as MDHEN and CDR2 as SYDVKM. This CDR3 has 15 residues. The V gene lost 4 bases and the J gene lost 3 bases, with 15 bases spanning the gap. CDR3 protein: CASSSPLTVHTEAFF. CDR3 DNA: TGTGCCAGCAGTTCCCCGTTGACAGTTCACACTGAAGCTTTCTTT.

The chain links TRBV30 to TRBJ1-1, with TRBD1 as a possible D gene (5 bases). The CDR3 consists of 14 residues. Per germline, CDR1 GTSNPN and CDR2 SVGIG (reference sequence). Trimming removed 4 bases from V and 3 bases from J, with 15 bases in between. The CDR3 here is CAWNPQGRDTEAFF. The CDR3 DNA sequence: TGTGCCTGGAATCCTCAGGGTCGCGACACTGAAGCTTTCTTT.

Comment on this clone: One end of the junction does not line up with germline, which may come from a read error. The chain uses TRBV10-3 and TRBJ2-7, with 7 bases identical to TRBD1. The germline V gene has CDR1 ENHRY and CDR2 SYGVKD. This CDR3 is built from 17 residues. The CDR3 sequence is CASSSHWDSLSSYEQYF. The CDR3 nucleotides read TGTGCCAGCAGTTCCCATTGGGACAGCTTGAGCTCCTACGAGCAGTACTTC.

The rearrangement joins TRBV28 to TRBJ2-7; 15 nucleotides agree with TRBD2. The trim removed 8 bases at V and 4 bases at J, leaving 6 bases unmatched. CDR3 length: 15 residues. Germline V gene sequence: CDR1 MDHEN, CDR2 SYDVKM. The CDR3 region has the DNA TGTGCCAGCGGAAGGGGGACTAGCGGGAGGTACGAGCAGTACTTC. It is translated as CASGRGTSGRYEQYF.

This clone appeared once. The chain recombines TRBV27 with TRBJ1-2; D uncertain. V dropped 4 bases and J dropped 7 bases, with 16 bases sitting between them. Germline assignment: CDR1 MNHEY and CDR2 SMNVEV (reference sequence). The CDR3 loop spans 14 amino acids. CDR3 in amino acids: CASSSDSAQSGYTF. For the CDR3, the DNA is TGTGCCAGCAGTTCTGACTCAGCTCAGTCTGGCTACACCTTC.

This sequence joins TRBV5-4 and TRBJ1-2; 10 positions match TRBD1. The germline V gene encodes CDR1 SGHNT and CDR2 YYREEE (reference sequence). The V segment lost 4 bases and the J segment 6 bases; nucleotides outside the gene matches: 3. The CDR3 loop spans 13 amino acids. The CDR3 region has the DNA TGTGCCAGCAGCGAAGGGACAGGGGATGGCTACACCTTC. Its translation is CASSEGTGDGYTF.

CDR3 DNA: TGTGCCAGCAGTTCCCCCAAAACCAGGGCAGGTGGGCTCCACGAGCAGTACTTC. Residues: CASSSPKTRAGGLHEQYF. The V and J genes are TRBV28 and TRBJ2-7; D is perhaps TRBD1 (5 bases). The CDR3 covers 18 residues. V lost 4 bases to trimming and J lost 5 bases, with 27 bases between them. Germline V gene data show CDR1 as MDHEN and CDR2 as SYDVKM.

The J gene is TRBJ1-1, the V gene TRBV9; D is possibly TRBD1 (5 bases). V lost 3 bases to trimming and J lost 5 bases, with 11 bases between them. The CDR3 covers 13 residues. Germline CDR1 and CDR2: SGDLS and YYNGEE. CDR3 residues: CASSGPGGTEAFF. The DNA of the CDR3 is TGTGCCAGCAGCGGCCCTGGGGGGACTGAAGCTTTCTTT.

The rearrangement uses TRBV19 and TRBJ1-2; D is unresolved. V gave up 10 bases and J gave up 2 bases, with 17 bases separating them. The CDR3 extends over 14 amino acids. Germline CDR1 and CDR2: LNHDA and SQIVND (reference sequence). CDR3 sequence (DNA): TGTGCCACCAAACCAGTGGGCGGGAACTATGGCTACACCTTC. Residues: CATKPVGGNYGYTF.

This CDR3 is CASSVGGQQETQYF. The CDR3 DNA follows: TGTGCCAGCAGCGTAGGGGGACAGCAAGAGACCCAGTACTTC. The V gene is TRBV9, the J gene TRBJ2-5; 7 nucleotides match TRBD1. Trimming cost V 0 bases and J 2 bases; bases outside gene matches: 1. Germline CDR1 and CDR2: SGDLS and YYNGEE. CDR3 length: 14 residues.

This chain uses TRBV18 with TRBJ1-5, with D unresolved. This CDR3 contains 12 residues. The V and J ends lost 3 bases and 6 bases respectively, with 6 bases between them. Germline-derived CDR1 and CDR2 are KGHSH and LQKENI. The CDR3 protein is CASSPSGQPQHF. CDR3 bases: TGTGCCAGCTCACCCAGCGGTCAGCCCCAGCATTTT.

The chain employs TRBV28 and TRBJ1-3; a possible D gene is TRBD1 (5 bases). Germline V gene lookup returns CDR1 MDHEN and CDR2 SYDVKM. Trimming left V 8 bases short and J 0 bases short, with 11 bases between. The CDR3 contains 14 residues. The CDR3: CASWGTPSGNTIYF. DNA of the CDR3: TGTGCCAGCTGGGGCACCCCCTCTGGAAACACCATATATTTT.

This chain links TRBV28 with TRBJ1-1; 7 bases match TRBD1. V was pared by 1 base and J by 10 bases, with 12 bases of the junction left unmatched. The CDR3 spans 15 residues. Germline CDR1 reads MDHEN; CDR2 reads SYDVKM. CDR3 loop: CASSLYTGQIDGAFF. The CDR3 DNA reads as TGTGCCAGCAGTTTATATACGGGACAGATCGACGGAGCTTTCTTT.

The CDR3 here is CASSPSGLDEQYF. The CDR3 DNA is TGTGCCAGCAGTCCCTCCGGGCTCGACGAGCAGTACTTC. The rearrangement uses TRBV28 and TRBJ2-7; D remains ambiguous. This CDR3 is 13 amino acids long. Germline V gene lookup returns CDR1 MDHEN and CDR2 SYDVKM. Deletions cut 5 bases from V and 5 bases from J, with 13 bases between.

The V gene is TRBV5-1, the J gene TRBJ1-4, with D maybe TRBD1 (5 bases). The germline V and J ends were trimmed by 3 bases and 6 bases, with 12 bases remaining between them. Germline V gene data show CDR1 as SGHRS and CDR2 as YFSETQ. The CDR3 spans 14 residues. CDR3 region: CASSWGGDYEKLFF. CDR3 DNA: TGCGCCAGCAGCTGGGGCGGGGATTATGAAAAACTGTTTTTT.

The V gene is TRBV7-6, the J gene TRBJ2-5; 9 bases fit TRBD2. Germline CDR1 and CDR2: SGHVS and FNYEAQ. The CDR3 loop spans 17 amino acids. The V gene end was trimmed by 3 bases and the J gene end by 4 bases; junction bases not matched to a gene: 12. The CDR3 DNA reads TGTGCCAGCAGCTTTAGCGGGAGACGAGTCGGGGGAGAGACCCAGTACTTC. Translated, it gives CASSFSGRRVGGETQYF.

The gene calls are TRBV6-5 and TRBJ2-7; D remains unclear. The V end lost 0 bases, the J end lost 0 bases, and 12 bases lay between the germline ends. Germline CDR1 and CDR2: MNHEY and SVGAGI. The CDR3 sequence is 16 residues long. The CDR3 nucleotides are TGTGCCAGCAGTTACTCGAGCCTACGGCGCTCCTACGAGCAGTACTTC. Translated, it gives CASSYSSLRRSYEQYF.